This T cell receptor beta chain originates from a study of blood T cell repertoires in COVID-19. TCRdb's copy holds only in-frame clones and misses some; the assay was immunoSEQ multiplex PCR. The sample contains 97,000 or so clones, roughly 82% of which appear only once. Germline V gene data show CDR1 as SNHLY and CDR2 as FYNNEI. V dropped 3 bases and J dropped 9; count of bases not matched to a gene: 11. CDR3 length equals 15 residues. Sequenced input: peripheral blood. The clonotype originates from a man aged 70 or older with active or convalescent COVID-19. The chain carries TRBV2 and TRBJ2-5; 9 bases agree with TRBD2. The CDR3 bases are TGTGCCAGCAGTGAGTCTAGCGGGGAGGGTCTAGCCCAGTACTTC. It encodes CASSESSGEGLAQYF.